The rows below give T cell receptor beta chains drawn from one sample of a study of blood T cell repertoires in COVID-19. Here immunoSEQ multiplex PCR was the method, and the copy in TCRdb shows in-frame clones only, minus some. The table has 95,000 to 150,000 clones, about four fifths seen once. The sequencing input was PBMCs or T cells enriched from blood (not recorded which). Receptors were obtained from a woman aged 25-40 years who had recovered from COVID-19. Each CDR3 is given with its conserved first and last residue. The order of the fields is CDR3 length, clone size, D gene, J gene, V gene, CDR3 protein. A D gene is named only where the DNA matches it firmly. Clone size, where shown, is once, few, many, or a class for clones that have expanded.

19,.,.,TRBJ2-2,TRBV5-6,CASSLVIYLGRTGTGELFF
15,.,TRBD2,TRBJ2-2,TRBV7-2,CASSLVPAGARELFF
15,.,.,TRBJ2-4,TRBV6-5,CASILFASGKNIQYF
19,.,TRBD2,TRBJ2-5,TRBV4-1,CASSQDLGLALTIVETQYF
15,.,.,TRBJ2-7,TRBV6-5,CASSYSKGKSYEQYF
13,.,.,TRBJ1-5,TRBV27,CASSLQVGQPQHF
16,.,.,TRBJ1-6,TRBV5-4,CASSLAGGSNNSPLHF
14,.,.,TRBJ2-5,TRBV10-3,CAISESIGGETQYF
16,.,.,TRBJ2-2,TRBV3-1/TRBV3-2,CASSQEGRGFTGELFF
15,.,TRBD2,TRBJ2-5,TRBV7-9,CASSGFSGRAETQYF
15,.,.,TRBJ2-3,TRBV3-1/TRBV3-2,CASSQGQVRTDTQYF
19,.,.,TRBJ2-2,TRBV28,CASSLYIVNRRANTGELFF
16,.,.,TRBJ1-5,TRBV6-5,CASSWKWGGGSQPQHF
12,.,TRBD1,TRBJ1-4,TRBV2,CASSSGTDQLFF
14,once,.,TRBJ1-1,TRBV28,CASSPNSRNTEAFF
16,.,TRBD1,TRBJ2-7,TRBV7-6,CASSLAPGQGAYEQYF
15,.,.,TRBJ1-1,TRBV4-3,CASSQGIYSNTEAFF
14,.,TRBD1,TRBJ2-5,TRBV6-5,CASRTGQGARPQYF
17,.,.,TRBJ2-7,TRBV28,CASKPWSTKIRIYEQYF
14,.,.,TRBJ2-5,TRBV19,CASSYQGGGETQYF
13,once,.,TRBJ2-7,TRBV12-3/TRBV12-4,CASSFGLEGEQYF
18,.,TRBD2,TRBJ2-7,TRBV4-1,CASRIIPWGGRESYEQYF
14,.,.,TRBJ1-1,TRBV6-2/TRBV6-3,CASSPYGGGTEAFF
13,.,TRBD1,TRBJ1-1,TRBV29-1,CSVGWTGAAEAFF
12,.,.,TRBJ1-5,TRBV12-3/TRBV12-4,CASSAVLGPQHF
14,.,TRBD1,TRBJ1-1,TRBV11-2,CASSQETGVAEAFF
15,.,.,TRBJ1-5,TRBV6-2/TRBV6-3,CASSSTALSNQPQHF
15,.,.,TRBJ2-1,TRBV4-1,CASTLIGGSYNEQFF
15,.,.,TRBJ2-1,TRBV2,CASSRTGQTHNEQFF
15,.,TRBD2,TRBJ2-7,TRBV6-5,CASTWTSGRAYEQYF
15,.,TRBD2,TRBJ2-3,TRBV7-3,CASSLLAGGSDTQYF